This paragraph reports one TCR beta chain. The data derive from a study of beta chain features in type 1 diabetes. The study reverse transcribed the entire isolated RNA, so it sequenced expressed TCRB transcripts. There were around 3.5 million reads on average in the naive, central memory and regulatory T cell samples. Assay: immunoSEQ multiplex PCR; the TCRdb copy retains only in-frame clones and omits some. This table has more than 300,000 clones, over 9.5% appearing once. From germline, CDR1 is MGHRA and CDR2 YSYEKL. The CDR3 has 16 amino acids. Trimming stripped 0 bases from V and 3 bases from J, with 12 bases between.

The chain combines TRBV4-1 with TRBJ1-5; possible D gene TRBD1, 5 bases. The sample was naive CD4+ T cells from blood. The receptor was isolated from a young man in good health. The CDR3 DNA reads as TGCGCCAGCAGCCAAGAGGGTGCAGGGAACAATCAGCCCCAGCATTTT. Its translation is CASSQEGAGNNQPQHF.